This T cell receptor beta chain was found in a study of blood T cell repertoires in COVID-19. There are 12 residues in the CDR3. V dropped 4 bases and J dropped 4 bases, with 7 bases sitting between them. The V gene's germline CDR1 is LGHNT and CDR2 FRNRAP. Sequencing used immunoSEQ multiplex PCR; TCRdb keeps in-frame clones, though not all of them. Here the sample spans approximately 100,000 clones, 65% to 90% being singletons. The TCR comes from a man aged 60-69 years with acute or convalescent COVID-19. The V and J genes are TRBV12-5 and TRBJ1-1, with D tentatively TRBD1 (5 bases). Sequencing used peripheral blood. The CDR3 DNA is TGTGCTAGTGGTTCAGGGTTCACTGAAGCTTTCTTT. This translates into CASGSGFTEAFF. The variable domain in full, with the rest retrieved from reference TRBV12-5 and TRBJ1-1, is DARVTQTPRHKVTEMGQEVTMRCQPILGHNTVFWYRQTMMQGLELLAYFRNRAPLDDSGMPKDRFSAEMPDATLATLKIQPSEPRDSAVYFCASGSGFTEAFFGQGTRLTVV.